The clone carrying this T cell receptor (beta chain) has more than one count but fewer than ten. No antigen is known for it. CDR1 is SNHLY and CDR2 is FYNNEI in the germline V gene. Trimming removed 1 base at V and 4 bases at J, with 5 bases between. The CDR3 has 13 residues. These data originate in a study of PD-1 blockade in classical Hodgkin lymphoma. Findings and caveats of the study: The causes of the repertoire differences, possibly disease activity or prior therapy, remain undefined.

The method was immunoSEQ multiplex PCR; TCRdb's version includes in-frame clones alone and lacks a portion of them. Among about 18,000 clones, 65% to 80% were seen once, and the ten largest hold around 2.6%. Time point of the sample: cycle 4 day 1 (C4D1), after 6 weeks of nivolumab. Brentuximab vedotin exposure varied, and every patient relapsed after autologous stem cell transplantation. Researchers used magnetic negative selection to pull out pure CD4+ T cells from thawed PBMCs. Sequenced here: CD4+ T cells from blood, sampled before the fourth cycle of nivolumab. This chain links TRBV2 with TRBJ1-3; D unresolved. The source of this sequence is a human donor with classical Hodgkin lymphoma. Here the CDR3 DNA reads TGTGCCAGCAGTGAAGTACACGGAAACACCATATATTTT. It specifies CASSEVHGNTIYF.